This T cell receptor beta chain was sequenced for a study of early T cells in non-severe SARS-CoV-2 infection. Study in general: Unpaired chains resulted from sequencing bulk RNA of unsorted whole blood. Overall study results and limits: Anti-spike CD8 specificities were favored by VDJdb matching, whose results missed private and CD4 specificities.

Researchers attached unique molecular identifiers to individual cDNA molecules. TCRdb passed the 5' RACE reads through MiXCR, listing each CDR3 protein once. Of tens of thousands of distinct CDR3 sequences detected, about 8.4% appear once; the ten largest clones hold about 3.2%. Turning to this clonotype: Its antigen is unknown.

The TCR comes from an adult who was a healthcare worker with PCR-confirmed SARS-CoV-2 infection or an uninfected control (not recorded which). The sequenced sample consisted of whole blood.

CDR3 sequence (DNA): TGCGCCAGCAGTGAGGAGGCGGGAAGGGGAGAGACCCAGTACTTC. This gives the protein CASSEEAGRGETQYF. The chain has TRBV10-1 and TRBJ2-5, with D maybe TRBD2 (6 bases). Germline V CDR1 and CDR2: WNHNN, SYGVQD (reference sequence). Trimming stripped 2 bases from V and 4 bases from J, with 14 bases between. This CDR3 contains 15 residues.